The 15 T cell receptor beta chains reported below all come from one sample, sequenced in a study of T cell changes during pregnancy in multiple sclerosis. Profiled with immunoSEQ multiplex PCR; TCRdb holds only in-frame clones, not every one. This table has 90,000 to 130,000 clones, roughly 90% appearing once. Specimen: peripheral blood, collected in the third trimester of pregnancy. All receptors derive from a female donor with multiple sclerosis, enrolled in a pregnancy study.

This sequence joins TRBV4-2 and TRBJ2-3, with D possibly matching TRBD2 (6 bases). In germline, CDR1 is LGHNA, CDR2 YNFKEQ. The CDR3 contains 20 residues. V was trimmed by 2 bases and J by 2 bases, leaving 26 bases between them. DNA of the CDR3: TGTGCCAGCAGCCAATGGACTAAGTGGCTTGACTGGAGATACACAGATACGCAGTATTTT. As protein: CASSQWTKWLDWRYTDTQYF.

The V gene is TRBV5-1, the J gene TRBJ1-1, with TRBD1 matching over 8 bases. Looked up from germline, CDR1 is SGHRS and CDR2 is YFSETQ. The CDR3 loop spans 13 amino acids. V lost 4 bases, J lost 10 bases, and 9 bases stayed unmatched. CDR3 nucleotide sequence: TGCGCCAGCAGCCTATCAGGGGGCAACGGAGCTTTCTTT. This gives the protein CASSLSGGNGAFF. Looking up the rest from reference TRBV5-1 and TRBJ1-1 gives the full variable domain: KAGVTQTPRYLIKTRGQQVTLSCSPISGHRSVSWYQQTPGQGLQFLFEYFSETQRNKGNFPGRFSGRQFSNSRSEMNVSTLELGDSALYLCASSLSGGNGAFFGQGTRLTVV.

The chain has TRBV19 and TRBJ2-1; the match to TRBD2 covers 10 bases. Trimming removed 6 bases from V and 5 bases from J; junction bases left unmatched: 10. Germline loops: CDR1 LNHDA, CDR2 SQIVND (reference sequence). The CDR3 is 16 residues long. The CDR3, as DNA: TGTGCCAGTAGATCGGCAGCGGGGGGGCTCGACAATGAGCAGTTCTTC. Protein: CASRSAAGGLDNEQFF.

This clone was observed a single time. V is TRBV28 and J is TRBJ2-7, with 7 bases aligning to TRBD1. The CDR3 is 13 amino acids. The germline gives CDR1 MDHEN, CDR2 SYDVKM. Unmatched junction bases numbered 8, after V lost 8 bases and J lost 4 bases. In DNA form, the CDR3 reads TGTGCCAGCGGGGCAGGGGGATCTTACGAGCAGTACTTC. Translating it yields CASGAGGSYEQYF.

J is TRBJ1-1 and V is TRBV9, with 7 bases matching TRBD1. CDR3 length: 14 residues. V lost 2 bases to trimming and J lost 2 bases; unmatched junction nucleotides: 3. The germline CDR1 and CDR2 sequences are SGDLS and YYNGEE. CDR3 protein: CASSVTGVNTEAFF. Written as DNA, the CDR3 is TGTGCCAGCAGCGTCACAGGGGTCAACACTGAAGCTTTCTTT.

This rearrangement joins TRBV7-2 to TRBJ1-3; 7 bases are shared with TRBD1. The CDR3 runs 15 residues. The ends lost 4 bases at V and 0 bases at J; junction bases unmatched: 3. Per germline, CDR1 SGHTA and CDR2 FQGNSA. The CDR3 loop reads CASSSYRGSGNTIYF. The CDR3 DNA reads as TGTGCCAGCAGCTCCTACAGGGGCTCTGGAAACACCATATATTTT.

J is TRBJ1-4 and V is TRBV4-2, with 8 nucleotides matching TRBD1. The CDR3 is 14 residues long. CDR1 and CDR2 (germline): LGHNA, YNFKEQ. After removal of 5 bases from V and 7 bases from J, the junction contained 6 bases not matched to a gene. The CDR3: CASSDQGAGEKLFF. CDR3 in DNA: TGTGCCAGCAGCGATCAGGGGGCGGGTGAAAAACTGTTTTTT.

The V gene is TRBV10-3, the J gene TRBJ1-2; D remains unclear. This CDR3 comprises 13 residues. Between the trimmed V and J ends, which lost 3 bases and 3 bases, there was a span of 8 bases. Germline V gene lookup returns CDR1 ENHRY and CDR2 SYGVKD. CDR3 bases: TGTGCCATCAGTGACAGTAATGACTATGGCTACACCTTC. This codes for CAISDSNDYGYTF.

The chain carries TRBV6-1 and TRBJ2-5, with 14 bases matching TRBD2. Germline values: CDR1 MNHNS, CDR2 SASEGT. V lost 9 bases, J lost 2 bases, and 2 bases stayed unmatched. The length of the CDR3 is 14 residues. DNA of the CDR3: TGTGCCAGTCGGACTAGCGGGGGGCAAGAGACCCAGTACTTC. Translating gives CASRTSGGQETQYF.

The chain joins TRBV6-1 to TRBJ2-5, with D tentatively TRBD1 (6 bases). Germline lookup yields CDR1 MNHNS and CDR2 SASEGT. The V and J ends lost 6 bases and 5 bases respectively, with 16 bases between them. The CDR3 is 14 residues long. This CDR3 reads CASRVIQGLETQYF. The CDR3 bases are TGTGCCAGCAGAGTCATACAGGGCTTGGAGACCCAGTACTTC.

The count of this clone is one. The CDR3 loop is CASSLTATNYGYTF. CDR3 bases: TGTGCCAGCAGCTTAACCGCAACAAACTATGGCTACACCTTC. The chain employs TRBV11-2 and TRBJ1-2; D not certain. CDR1 SGHAT and CDR2 FQNNGV come from the germline V gene. The CDR3 is 14 residues long. Trimming left V 2 bases short and J 2 bases short, with 9 bases between.

This chain joins TRBV7-6 and TRBJ2-3, with a possible D match to TRBD2 (5 bases). CDR1 and CDR2 (germline): SGHVS, FNYEAQ. V gave up 1 base and J gave up 1 base, with 12 bases separating them. This CDR3 comprises 16 residues. The CDR3 spells CASSLVGVTGTDTQYF. In DNA form, the CDR3 reads TGTGCCAGCAGCTTAGTCGGGGTAACGGGCACAGATACGCAGTATTTT.

This sequence joins TRBV30 and TRBJ1-2; D is ambiguous. The V gene's germline CDR1 is GTSNPN and CDR2 SVGIG (reference sequence). Trimming removed 0 bases at V and 1 base at J, with 12 bases between. This CDR3 is 15 amino acids long. The CDR3 DNA is TGTGCCTGGAGTGTACAGCGGCTTTTTAACTATGGCTACACCTTC. Protein product: CAWSVQRLFNYGYTF.

This clone was detected only a few times. In DNA form, the CDR3 reads TGTGCCAGCAGTGTATCGGCGGGCTCCTATAATTCACCCCTCCACTTT. It codes for CASSVSAGSYNSPLHF. V usage is TRBV2 and J usage is TRBJ1-6, with D hard to call. Trimming shortened V by 4 bases and J by 0 bases, and 10 bases separated the two germline ends. The germline V gene has CDR1 SNHLY and CDR2 FYNNEI. The CDR3 contains 16 residues. The full variable domain, in which reference TRBV2 and TRBJ1-6 provide the parts outside the CDR3, is EPEVTQTPSHQVTQMGQEVILRCVPISNHLYFYWYRQILGQKVEFLVSFYNNEISEKSEIFDDQFSVERPDGSNFTLKIRSTKLEDSAMYFCASSVSAGSYNSPLHFGNGTRLTVT.

V is TRBV4-1 and J is TRBJ2-1; 11 bases agree with TRBD2. The CDR3 totals 16 residues. CDR1 MGHRA and CDR2 YSYEKL come from the germline V gene. The V gene end was trimmed by 0 bases and the J gene end by 7 bases; junction bases not matched to a gene: 5. CDR3: CASSQEGLAGGNEQFF. Written as DNA, the CDR3 is TGCGCCAGCAGCCAAGAAGGCCTAGCGGGAGGAAATGAGCAGTTCTTC.